These T cell receptor beta chains were read from a single sample in a study of naive and memory T cell subsets. TCRdb called the UMI-ligation and nested PCR reads again in MiXCR, with one record for every CDR3 protein. The table shows around 31,000 distinct CDR3 sequences, with roughly 7.3% occurring only once. The specimen was skin, collected from a tuberculin skin test site. Every receptor here comes from an adult in good health. Each CDR3 is given with its conserved first and last residue. A D gene is named only where the DNA matches it firmly. Some rows mark clone size as missing; the rest say once, few, many or name a class of expanded clone.

V: TRBV7-9; D: NA; J: TRBJ2-3; size: many; DNA: TGTGCCAGCAGCTTAGGGACGGGACACGCCATGGATACGCAGTATTTT; CDR3: CASSLGTGHAMDTQYF
V: TRBV20-1; D: NA; J: TRBJ1-2; size: NA; DNA: TGCAGTGCTAGAGACAGGGCCTATGGCGACACCTTC; CDR3: CSARDRAYGDTF
V: TRBV19; D: NA; J: TRBJ1-4; size: NA; DNA: TGTGCCAGTAGTATGACTAATGAAAAACTGTTTTTT; CDR3: CASSMTNEKLFF
V: TRBV5-1; D: NA; J: TRBJ1-6; size: NA; DNA: TGCGCCAGCAGCTGGGATAATTCACCCCTCCACTTT; CDR3: CASSWDNSPLHF
V: TRBV19; D: NA; J: TRBJ1-2; size: few; DNA: TGTGCCAGTACCGGAAGGACAGTCTATGGCTACACCTTC; CDR3: CASTGRTVYGYTF
V: TRBV20-1; D: NA; J: TRBJ1-1; size: many; DNA: TGCAGTGCCTCCCCTGGCGGCTTT; CDR3: CSASPGGF
V: TRBV20-1; D: TRBD1; J: TRBJ2-7; size: NA; DNA: TGCAGTGCTCCACCGGGACAGAGCTACGAGCAGTACTTC; CDR3: CSAPPGQSYEQYF
V: TRBV11-2; D: TRBD2; J: TRBJ2-5; size: many; DNA: TGTGCCAGCAGCAATAGTGCGGGAGGGGAAGAGACCCAGTACTTC; CDR3: CASSNSAGGEETQYF
V: TRBV5-1; D: TRBD2; J: TRBJ2-5; size: many; DNA: TGCGCCAGCAGCCCAGGACTAGCGGGGGCAGGAGAGACCCAGTACTTC; CDR3: CASSPGLAGAGETQYF
V: TRBV6-1; D: NA; J: TRBJ2-1; size: many; DNA: TGTGCCACACAAATACAGGAGAGCTCCTACAATGAGCAGTTCTTC; CDR3: CATQIQESSYNEQFF
V: TRBV12-3/TRBV12-4; D: TRBD1; J: TRBJ2-7; size: many; DNA: TGTGCCAGCAGGGTCGGGACAGGTTTAAACTACGAGCAGTACTTC; CDR3: CASRVGTGLNYEQYF
V: TRBV29-1; D: NA; J: TRBJ1-2; size: many; DNA: TGCAGCGTTGAAGAGCAGGGCCCCTATGGCTACACCTTC; CDR3: CSVEEQGPYGYTF
V: TRBV11-2; D: NA; J: TRBJ2-3; size: many; DNA: TGTGCCAGCAGCTTACGCCCTGGGACGCGAAAGGCAGATACGCAGTATTTT; CDR3: CASSLRPGTRKADTQYF
V: TRBV5-1; D: TRBD2; J: TRBJ2-7; size: many; DNA: TGCGCCAGTTTTATCGGACTAGGACCCTACGAGCAGTACTTC; CDR3: CASFIGLGPYEQYF
V: TRBV7-8; D: NA; J: TRBJ2-2; size: many; DNA: TGTGCCAGCAGCCATGTCCCCAACACCGGGGAGCTGTTTTTT; CDR3: CASSHVPNTGELFF
V: TRBV6-5; D: TRBD1; J: TRBJ2-1; size: NA; DNA: TGTGCCAGCAGGACGGACAGGGATGCCTACAATGAGCAGTTCTTC; CDR3: CASRTDRDAYNEQFF
V: TRBV10-3; D: TRBD1; J: TRBJ2-5; size: many; DNA: TGTGCCATCAGGGGGACAGGGTGGCCCCAAGAGACCCAGTACTTC; CDR3: CAIRGTGWPQETQYF
V: TRBV12-3/TRBV12-4; D: NA; J: TRBJ2-3; size: many; DNA: TGTGCCAGCAGTTTGACGACTAGGCCCACAGATACGCAGTATTTT; CDR3: CASSLTTRPTDTQYF
V: TRBV3-1; D: TRBD2; J: TRBJ2-1; size: NA; DNA: TGTGCCAGCAGCCAAGTTTCGCCCGGAGCGGGGGGGCCAAGGAATGAGCAGTTCTTC; CDR3: CASSQVSPGAGGPRNEQFF
V: TRBV7-8; D: TRBD2; J: TRBJ2-5; size: many; DNA: TGTGCCAGCAGCGAGATGAGACTAGCCCACCGGGGGGACCAGTACTTC; CDR3: CASSEMRLAHRGDQYF
V: TRBV5-1; D: NA; J: TRBJ2-7; size: few; DNA: TGCGCCAGCAGCTTGGCCCGGGTAGGGGCCCACGAGCAGTACTTC; CDR3: CASSLARVGAHEQYF
V: TRBV29-1; D: TRBD1; J: TRBJ2-1; size: many; DNA: TGCAGCGTTGCGGGTCAGGGGGCATACAATGAGCAGTTCTTC; CDR3: CSVAGQGAYNEQFF
V: TRBV27; D: TRBD1; J: TRBJ2-2; size: once; DNA: TGTGCCAGCAGTTTATGGACAGGGCGAGACACCGGGGAGCTGTTTTTT; CDR3: CASSLWTGRDTGELFF
V: TRBV29-1; D: TRBD1; J: TRBJ2-5; size: NA; DNA: TGCAGCGTACTGACAGGGATAGAGACCCAGTACTTC; CDR3: CSVLTGIETQYF
V: TRBV7-6; D: NA; J: TRBJ2-5; size: many; DNA: TGTGCCAGCAGCCGGGAACGGAGATTCCAAGAGACCCAGTACTTC; CDR3: CASSRERRFQETQYF
V: TRBV2; D: TRBD1; J: TRBJ1-1; size: few; DNA: TGTGCCAGCAGTGTAACCAGGGGGCCGAACACTGAAGCTTTCTTT; CDR3: CASSVTRGPNTEAFF
V: TRBV6-5; D: NA; J: TRBJ2-6; size: many; DNA: TGTGCCAGCAGTCCACAGGGTACTGGGGCCAACGTCCTGACTTTC; CDR3: CASSPQGTGANVLTF
V: TRBV4-1; D: NA; J: TRBJ1-2; size: NA; DNA: TGCGCCAGCAGCCAATACGGGACGGTTCCTAACTATGGCTACACCTTC; CDR3: CASSQYGTVPNYGYTF
V: TRBV7-9; D: NA; J: TRBJ1-6; size: medium-sized; DNA: TGTGCCAGCAGCCAGGACAGCTATAATTCACCCCTCCACTTT; CDR3: CASSQDSYNSPLHF
V: TRBV10-1; D: NA; J: TRBJ1-1; size: many; DNA: TGCGCCAGCAGTGAGTCCGGTAGGGGAAAGGCTTTCTTT; CDR3: CASSESGRGKAFF
V: TRBV6-6; D: NA; J: TRBJ2-6; size: many; DNA: TGTGCCAGCAGTCCTCAGGGCCCTGTACCCAACGTCCTGACTTTC; CDR3: CASSPQGPVPNVLTF
V: TRBV14; D: NA; J: TRBJ2-1; size: few; DNA: TGTGCCAGCAGCCGGACGGTAGCCTACAATGAGCAGTTCTTC; CDR3: CASSRTVAYNEQFF
V: TRBV5-1; D: NA; J: TRBJ1-1; size: few; DNA: TGCGCCAGCAGCTTGGGGTTTGCGGGGTTAGGCACTGAAGCTTTCTTT; CDR3: CASSLGFAGLGTEAFF
V: TRBV5-4; D: TRBD1; J: TRBJ2-7; size: few; DNA: TGTGCCAGCAGCTACAGACAGGGGGCAGTTAACGAGCAGTACTTC; CDR3: CASSYRQGAVNEQYF
V: TRBV12-3/TRBV12-4; D: NA; J: TRBJ1-1; size: many; DNA: TGTGCCAGCAGGTCCGCTACTGAAGCTTTCTTT; CDR3: CASRSATEAFF
V: TRBV5-4; D: NA; J: TRBJ2-2; size: many; DNA: TGTGCCAGCAGCTTGGAACAGAACACCGGGGAGCTGTTTTTT; CDR3: CASSLEQNTGELFF
V: TRBV10-2; D: TRBD2; J: TRBJ2-2; size: many; DNA: TGCGCCAGCAGAACTAGCGGGGGGGGTACCGGGGAGCTGTTTTTT; CDR3: CASRTSGGGTGELFF
V: TRBV5-1; D: NA; J: TRBJ2-5; size: many; DNA: TGCGCCAGCAGCAAGGGGCAGGGTATGGGAGGAGAGACCCAGTACTTC; CDR3: CASSKGQGMGGETQYF
V: TRBV27; D: TRBD1; J: TRBJ1-2; size: many; DNA: TGTGCCAGCAAGAATCTCGACAGGGTGACCAAAGGCTACACCTTC; CDR3: CASKNLDRVTKGYTF
V: TRBV4-1; D: NA; J: TRBJ2-7; size: few; DNA: TGCGCCAGCAGCCAAGATTCACTACTTCGTACGGAGCAGTACTTC; CDR3: CASSQDSLLRTEQYF
V: TRBV7-8; D: TRBD2; J: TRBJ2-1; size: medium-sized; DNA: TGTGCCACCCGGGAGGGGGGGAGCTCCTACAATGAGCAGTTCTTC; CDR3: CATREGGSSYNEQFF
V: TRBV12-3/TRBV12-4; D: TRBD1; J: TRBJ2-7; size: NA; DNA: TGTGCCAGCACCTTTCCGGGACAGGGGACCAACGAGCAGTACTTC; CDR3: CASTFPGQGTNEQYF